What follows are 23 T cell receptor beta chains derived from one specimen sequenced in a study of cytomegalovirus exposure and HLA in healthy donors. Using immunoSEQ multiplex PCR, the repertoire was profiled, and TCRdb retains in-frame clones only, with some absent. The sample consists of 100,000 to 150,000 clones, 85% to 90% of them appearing once. The sample comprised PBMCs. These receptor sequences come from a woman in her late teens or twenties in good health and CMV-seronegative.

In its sample, this clone was seen once. The chain uses TRBV11-3 and TRBJ2-3; 10 bases line up with TRBD2. The CDR3 loop spans 14 amino acids. Germline V gives CDR1 SGHNT, CDR2 YENEEA. With 5 bases clipped from V and 4 bases from J, the junction kept 3 bases outside the gene matches. DNA for the CDR3: TGTGCCAGCAGCCTAGCGGGAGATTCAGATACGCAGTATTTT. Translation: CASSLAGDSDTQYF.

This clone was seen just once. The chain employs TRBV27 and TRBJ2-3; 14 bases map to TRBD2. Germline V CDR1 and CDR2: MNHEY, SMNVEV (reference sequence). Trimming removed 5 bases from V and 3 bases from J; junction bases left unmatched: 4. The CDR3 is 16 residues long. CDR3 DNA sequence: TGTGCCAGCAGTGGGGGACTAGCGGGAGCAACAGATACGCAGTATTTT. Translating it yields CASSGGLAGATDTQYF.

This clone appeared a single time. The V gene is TRBV6-9, the J gene TRBJ1-6; the D gene is possibly TRBD1 (5 bases). The CDR3 runs 16 residues. Germline CDR1 is MNHGY and CDR2 is SVAAGI. V was pared by 7 bases and J by 0 bases, with 13 bases between. The CDR3 here is CASTGHPSSYNSPLHF. CDR3 DNA sequence: TGTGCCAGCACCGGACACCCGAGCTCCTATAATTCACCCCTCCACTTT.

The table lists this clone with a count of one. The V and J genes are TRBV9 and TRBJ2-1; 7 nucleotides align to TRBD2. V lost 1 base and J lost 1; bases outside the gene matches: 2. Germline V gene sequence: CDR1 SGDLS, CDR2 YYNGEE. This CDR3 has 15 residues. In DNA form, the CDR3 reads TGTGCCAGCAGCGTACTAGCGGTATCCTACAATGAGCAGTTCTTC. Protein sequence: CASSVLAVSYNEQFF.

This chain uses TRBV21-1 with TRBJ1-4. TRBV21-1 is shown as a pseudogene. The CDR3 loop spans 13 amino acids. The CDR3 bases are TGTGCCAGCAGCGGTAAGAGGCATGAAAAACTGTTTTTT. This encodes CASSGKRHEKLFF.

V usage is TRBV5-1 and J usage is TRBJ1-4; possible D gene TRBD1, 6 bases. Trimming left V 3 bases short and J 2 bases short, with 11 bases between. The CDR3 sequence is 15 residues long. Germline lookup yields CDR1 SGHRS and CDR2 YFSETQ. The CDR3 nucleotides are TGCGCCAGCAGCTACAGGGACCCGACTAATGAAAAACTGTTTTTT. This sequence encodes CASSYRDPTNEKLFF. The complete variable domain, with remaining parts taken from reference TRBV5-1 and TRBJ1-4, reads KAGVTQTPRYLIKTRGQQVTLSCSPISGHRSVSWYQQTPGQGLQFLFEYFSETQRNKGNFPGRFSGRQFSNSRSEMNVSTLELGDSALYLCASSYRDPTNEKLFFGSGTQLSVL.

The V gene is TRBV5-4, the J gene TRBJ1-2; D is unresolved. Trimming took off 4 bases at V and 3 bases at J, with 10 bases between the two ends. The CDR3 runs to 13 residues. From germline, CDR1 is SGHNT and CDR2 YYREEE (reference sequence). The CDR3 DNA is TGTGCCAGCAGCCCCGCGCAGGACTATGGCTACACCTTC. Translating it yields CASSPAQDYGYTF.

CDR3 coding DNA: TGTGCCAGCAGCTTAGCGACCGGGATGTGGTCCTACGAGCAGTACTTC. Protein: CASSLATGMWSYEQYF. The chain joins TRBV7-9 to TRBJ2-7; D is perhaps TRBD2 (5 bases). The CDR3 extends over 16 amino acids. Trimming left V 0 bases short and J 1 base short, with 13 bases between. Germline V gene data show CDR1 as SEHNR and CDR2 as FQNEAQ (reference sequence).

This clone was seen once. The genes are TRBV27 and TRBJ1-5; D uncertain. This CDR3 is 14 amino acids long. Trimming took off 3 bases at V and 2 bases at J, with 8 bases between the two ends. Germline-derived CDR1 and CDR2 are MNHEY and SMNVEV (reference sequence). In DNA form, the CDR3 reads TGTGCCAGCAGTTTTAACTCCGGCAATCAGCCCCAGCATTTT. Translation gives CASSFNSGNQPQHF.

This clone has more than one count but fewer than ten. The rearrangement links TRBV7-9 to TRBJ1-5; 7 bases map to TRBD1. Germline loops: CDR1 SEHNR, CDR2 FQNEAQ (reference sequence). This CDR3 spans 14 amino acids. V was pared by 5 bases and J by 5 bases, with 6 bases of the junction left unmatched. CDR3: CASSRDSPYQPQHF. The CDR3 DNA reads TGTGCCAGCAGCCGGGACAGCCCTTATCAGCCCCAGCATTTT.

The table lists this clone with a count of one. The chain links TRBV2 to TRBJ1-4; 8 bases match TRBD1. J was trimmed by 8 bases and V by 8 bases; bases with no gene match: 7. Germline assignment: CDR1 SNHLY and CDR2 FYNNEI. This CDR3 is built from 13 residues. CDR3 in DNA: TGTGCCAGCCGCAGGGGGCTAAGAGAAAAACTGTTTTTT. Protein: CASRRGLREKLFF.

The chain carries TRBV4-2 and TRBJ2-5; no firm D call. This CDR3 has 14 residues. The germline V gene encodes CDR1 LGHNA and CDR2 YNFKEQ. With 0 bases removed from V and 4 bases from J, the gap between germline ends came to 9 bases. The CDR3 loop reads CASSQDADGETQYF. CDR3 DNA sequence: TGTGCCAGCAGCCAAGATGCGGATGGAGAGACCCAGTACTTC.

V and J are TRBV7-9 and TRBJ2-7; 10 nucleotides align to TRBD1. Trimming took 1 base from V and 1 from J; bases not matched to a gene: 1. Germline V gene lookup returns CDR1 SEHNR and CDR2 FQNEAQ (reference sequence). The CDR3 length is 15 residues. In DNA form, the CDR3 reads TGTGCCAGCAGCTTAGGGGGACAGGGGTCCTACGAGCAGTACTTC. This gives the protein CASSLGGQGSYEQYF.

The genes are TRBV6-5 and TRBJ2-1; TRBD1 aligns across 8 bases. There are 13 residues in the CDR3. Germline V gene lookup returns CDR1 MNHEY and CDR2 SVGAGI. J lost 9 bases, V lost 4 bases, and 5 bases had no gene match. CDR3 coding DNA: TGTGCCAGCAGTTGGGGACAGGCGGCTGAGCAGTTCTTC. Encoded protein: CASSWGQAAEQFF.

The chain joins TRBV27 to TRBJ1-1; 9 bases align to TRBD1. After removal of 0 bases from V and 5 bases from J, the junction contained 4 bases not matched to a gene. The CDR3 totals 15 residues. Per the germline V gene, CDR1 is MNHEY and CDR2 is SMNVEV (reference sequence). This CDR3 reads CASSLSTGGGTEAFF. In DNA, the CDR3 is TGTGCCAGCAGTTTATCTACAGGGGGCGGTACTGAAGCTTTCTTT.

The rearrangement joins TRBV5-1 to TRBJ2-7, with 11 bases lining up with TRBD1. Germline values: CDR1 SGHRS, CDR2 YFSETQ. The CDR3 is 14 amino acids. V gave up 0 bases and J gave up 6 bases; unmatched junction bases: 2. In DNA, the CDR3 is TGCGCCAGCAGCTTGGGGACAGGGGGCGTCGAGCAGTACTTC. Its protein is CASSLGTGGVEQYF.

V and J are TRBV5-1 and TRBJ2-1; 8 nucleotides align to TRBD2. The CDR3 is 15 residues long. The junction had 6 bases not matched to a gene; V was cut back by 0 bases and J by 7 bases. Germline assignment: CDR1 SGHRS and CDR2 YFSETQ. CDR3 coding DNA: TGCGCCAGCAGCTTGGGTAGCGGGGCCATGAATGAGCAGTTCTTC. Translated, it gives CASSLGSGAMNEQFF.

This clone was observed a few times. The gene calls are TRBV11-2 and TRBJ2-4; TRBD2 is a possible D gene (6 bases). V lost 1 base, J lost 6 bases, and 10 bases lay in between. The CDR3 length is 14 residues. Per germline, CDR1 SGHAT and CDR2 FQNNGV. CDR3 sequence reads: CASSLGLGLNIQYF. As DNA, the CDR3 is TGTGCCAGCAGCTTAGGGTTGGGACTAAACATTCAGTACTTC. Full variable domain (remainder filled in from reference TRBV11-2 and TRBJ2-4): EAGVAQSPRYKIIEKRQSVAFWCNPISGHATLYWYQQILGQGPKLLIQFQNNGVVDDSQLPKDRFSAERLKGVDSTLKIQPAKLEDSAVYLCASSLGLGLNIQYFGAGTRLSVL.

The chain couples TRBV7-2 to TRBJ1-1, with TRBD1 as a possible D gene (6 bases). Per the germline V gene, CDR1 is SGHTA and CDR2 is FQGNSA. The CDR3 is made up of 16 amino acids. V was clipped by 5 bases and J by 4 bases, with 20 bases between them. CDR3 residues: CASSRKGYRGGTEAFF. CDR3 bases: TGTGCCAGCAGCCGAAAGGGTTATCGAGGGGGCACTGAAGCTTTCTTT.

V usage is TRBV4-3 and J usage is TRBJ1-4; 7 bases map to TRBD1. This CDR3 region has 16 residues. The germline gives CDR1 LGHNA, CDR2 YSLEER. V dropped 0 bases and J dropped 6; count of bases not matched to a gene: 7. Written as DNA, the CDR3 is TGCGCCAGCAGCCAAGAGCAGACAGGGATATATGAAAAACTGTTTTTT. Residues: CASSQEQTGIYEKLFF.

The chain carries TRBV27 and TRBJ2-1, with TRBD2 matching 11 bases. The CDR3 covers 14 residues. Germline-derived CDR1 and CDR2 are MNHEY and SMNVEV (reference sequence). J was trimmed by 5 bases and V by 6 bases; bases with no gene match: 3. CDR3 sequence: CASRLAGGNNEQFF. The CDR3 nucleotides are TGTGCCAGCAGGCTAGCGGGGGGCAACAATGAGCAGTTCTTC.

The chain carries TRBV6-1 and TRBJ1-3; D remains unclear. Trimming removed 4 bases from V and 8 bases from J, with 9 bases in between. The CDR3 is 12 amino acids. Germline V CDR1 and CDR2: MNHNS, SASEGT. DNA of the CDR3: TGTGCCAGCAGTGCCAGGAGGGACACCATATATTTT. Translating gives CASSARRDTIYF.

This sequence joins TRBV5-4 and TRBJ1-2; 7 positions match TRBD1. After removal of 0 bases from V and 5 bases from J, the junction contained 13 bases not matched to a gene. The CDR3 loop spans 17 amino acids. The germline V gene encodes CDR1 SGHNT and CDR2 YYREEE (reference sequence). CDR3 amino acids: CASSLDFAGGGLYGYTF. CDR3 nucleotides: TGTGCCAGCAGCTTGGATTTTGCAGGGGGAGGACTTTATGGCTACACCTTC. Combining the CDR3 with reference TRBV5-4 and TRBJ1-2 gives the whole variable domain ETGVTQSPTHLIKTRGQQVTLRCSSQSGHNTVSWYQQALGQGPQFIFQYYREEENGRGNFPPRFSGLQFPNYSSELNVNALELDDSALYLCASSLDFAGGGLYGYTFGSGTRLTVV.